The source of this TCR beta chain is a study of shared clonotypes between healthy human individuals (dated by TCRdb to about 2020). For the wider study: The cohort comprised a couple of women and a few men aged 18 to 49 years. Leukapheresis yielded between about 0.9 and 8.9 billion PBMCs per donor. The study deeply sequenced blood TCR repertoires of five healthy adults to estimate repertoire size and the extent of clonotype sharing between individuals. To increase sequencing depth and limit assay-specific biases, different laboratories used diverse techniques to prepare libraries and sequence TCR repertoires.

The study at large found these results: Because the study included only a small number of donors, the genetic and exposure-history diversity represented was limited. Pairwise subsampling indicated that sequencing depth was expected to affect the degree of clonotype sharing among donors. Sampling was limited to blood, and TCR repertoires in tissue likely differ from TCR repertoires in blood.

Donors were healthy HIV-negative adults with no recently reported acute infections or vaccinations. All donors were Caucasian adults living in Nashville, Tennessee, USA. For unsorted samples, around 90 million PBMCs were counted, and genomic DNA was extracted using the QIAamp DNA Blood Mini kit. Blood was obtained by leukapheresis, after which PBMCs were separated by Ficoll-Histopaque density gradient centrifugation and cryopreserved in liquid nitrogen vapor phase. About this clone itself: It has no known antigen specificity. Base qualities are not recorded, but no much larger clone differs from it by a single base.

TCR CDR3 regions were amplified from genomic DNA by multiplex PCR using the deep immunoSEQ assay. Extracted genomic DNA from each cell subset was distributed evenly across all wells of several immunoSEQ 96-well plates, and each plate was treated as a replicate. For unsorted PBMC, each replicate PCR was loaded with approximately 330 ng genomic DNA, equivalent to about 30,000 T cell genomes. Ten immunoSEQ deep assay plates were used to sequence the unsorted PBMC genomic DNA. Purified libraries were quantified with a Qubit 3.0 fluorometer, sized on a Bioanalyzer 2100, and re-quantified with the KAPA Library Quantification kit. Every immunoSEQ 96-well plate was sequenced on a dedicated single-read 150-cycle Illumina NextSeq 550 flow cell. The paper's processing steps were these. The immunoSEQ output contained only junctional sequences without quality scores, so filtering could not match that applied to full-length reads. Sequences were annotated with PyIR, a Python wrapper for IgBLAST v1.9, using IMGT germline references to assign V/J genes and CDR3. Reads were removed for weak V/J assignments (E-value above 1e-6), missing CDR3, stop codons, out-of-frame junctions, or ambiguous translated residues. V3J clonotypes were defined as sequences sharing an identical inferred V gene, J gene, and CDR3 amino acid sequence. The percentage overlap between two repertoires was calculated by dividing the number of shared unique clonotypes by the size of the smaller repertoire. Three approaches were used to assess repertoire richness: RTK rarefaction, the Chao1 estimator, and Recon v2.1 estimates of unobserved clonotypes. TCRdb limited this immuneACCESS table to in-frame rearrangements with V and J called. A share of clones is missing; checked studies link under half to unresolved V genes, and the rest is unexplained. The V and J calls and clone size come from that table; D and trimming were worked out from the DNA. In this sample the table shows 400,000 to 600,000 clones, roughly 79% of which occur a single time. The ten biggest clones cover approximately 12% of the sample.

Sequenced sample: PBMCs. This clonotype was obtained from a woman aged 40 to 49 in good health. Some clones in this sample may be carry-over from other donors' samples.

The DNA sequence is given as TGTGCCTGGAGTTTGGGGGGGGGCGTGACTGAAGCTTTCTTT. The resulting protein is CAWSLGGGVTEAFF. Here the chain combines TRBV30 and TRBJ1-1; TRBD1 is perhaps the D gene, given 6 matching bases. From the germline V gene (reference sequence), CDR1 is GTSNPN and CDR2 is SVGIG. The CDR3 runs 14 residues from the cysteine to the phenylalanine. Left in the record is the CDR3 DNA by itself, 42 bases read in frame from the first base. Deletion took 2 bases off V and 5 bases off J, with a span of 15 bases between the germline ends.